The 7 T cell receptor beta chains given below trace back to one sample, sequenced in a study of blood T cell repertoires in COVID-19. TCRdb's copy holds only in-frame clones and misses some; the assay was immunoSEQ multiplex PCR. The sample includes approximately 150,000 clones, 75% to 85% of them seen just once. Sequenced material: peripheral blood. The receptors derive from a man in his 70s who had recovered from COVID-19.

Comment on this clone: The same CDR3 is also encoded by other DNA sequences in this sample. The chain uses TRBV7-2 and TRBJ2-1; 8 nucleotides line up with TRBD1. This CDR3 is 15 amino acids long. V lost 3 bases, J lost 4 bases, and 5 bases stayed unmatched. Germline CDR1 SGHTA, CDR2 FQGNSA. CDR3 nucleotide sequence: TGTGCCAGCAGCTTTGAAGACAGGGGTTACAATGAGCAGTTCTTC. Translating it yields CASSFEDRGYNEQFF. Full variable domain (remainder filled in from reference TRBV7-2 and TRBJ2-1): GAGVSQSPSNKVTEKGKDVELRCDPISGHTALYWYRQSLGQGLEFLIYFQGNSAPDKSGLPSDRFSAERTGGSVSTLTIQRTQQEDSAVYLCASSFEDRGYNEQFFGPGTRLTVL.

V is TRBV5-4 and J is TRBJ2-7, with TRBD2 identical over 11 bases. V shed 3 bases, J shed 2 bases, and the junction held 4 bases outside the gene matches. Germline CDR1 SGHNT, CDR2 YYREEE (reference sequence). The CDR3 length is 15 residues. This chain's CDR3 is CASSSGTSGTYEQYF. The CDR3 DNA reads as TGTGCCAGCAGCTCGGGGACTAGCGGTACCTACGAGCAGTACTTC.

This chain joins TRBV3-1 (or the pseudogene TRBV3-2) and TRBJ1-1, with TRBD1 as a possible D gene (6 bases). The V end was cut by 1 base, the J end by 4 bases, with 10 bases between. CDR1 and CDR2 (germline): LGHDT, YNNKEL (reference sequence). The length of the CDR3 is 14 residues. CDR3 DNA: TGTGCCAGCAGCCAAGCGGGGGGGGCCACTGAAGCTTTCTTT. Its protein product is CASSQAGGATEAFF.

In DNA form, the CDR3 reads TGTGCCAGCACCCCCCGACAGTTGGGCACAGATACGCAGTATTTT. Encoded protein: CASTPRQLGTDTQYF. The chain employs TRBV5-6 and TRBJ2-3, with D tentatively TRBD1 (5 bases). This CDR3 comprises 15 residues. From germline, CDR1 is SGHDT and CDR2 YYEEEE. V was shortened by 6 bases and J by 1 base, with 15 bases between the two germline ends.

The chain is built from TRBV3-1 (or the pseudogene TRBV3-2) and TRBJ2-5, with 8 positions matching TRBD2. CDR3 size: 14 residues. J gave up 3 bases and V 3 bases, and 3 bases lay outside the gene matches. Germline V CDR1 and CDR2: LGHDT, YNNKEL (reference sequence). The chain's CDR3 is CASSQGTRKETQYF. The CDR3 nucleotides are TGTGCCAGCAGCCAGGGGACTAGAAAAGAGACCCAGTACTTC.

The CDR3 nucleotides read TGTGCCAGCAGCTTACAGGGTATCTTTGATGAGCAGTTCTTC. Protein sequence: CASSLQGIFDEQFF. The V call is TRBV11-2, the J call TRBJ2-1, with D tentatively TRBD1 (5 bases). The V gene lost 2 bases and the J gene lost 8 bases, with 13 bases spanning the gap. The CDR3 has 14 amino acids. Germline-derived CDR1 and CDR2 are SGHAT and FQNNGV.

The chain uses TRBV5-6 and TRBJ2-3; 9 bases are a match to TRBD2. Unmatched junction bases numbered 9, after V lost 3 bases and J lost 4 bases. This CDR3 is built from 16 residues. CDR1 and CDR2 (germline): SGHDT, YYEEEE. Written as DNA, the CDR3 is TGTGCCAGCAGCTCGTGGAGCGGGAGGAGCCCAGATACGCAGTATTTT. It codes for CASSSWSGRSPDTQYF.